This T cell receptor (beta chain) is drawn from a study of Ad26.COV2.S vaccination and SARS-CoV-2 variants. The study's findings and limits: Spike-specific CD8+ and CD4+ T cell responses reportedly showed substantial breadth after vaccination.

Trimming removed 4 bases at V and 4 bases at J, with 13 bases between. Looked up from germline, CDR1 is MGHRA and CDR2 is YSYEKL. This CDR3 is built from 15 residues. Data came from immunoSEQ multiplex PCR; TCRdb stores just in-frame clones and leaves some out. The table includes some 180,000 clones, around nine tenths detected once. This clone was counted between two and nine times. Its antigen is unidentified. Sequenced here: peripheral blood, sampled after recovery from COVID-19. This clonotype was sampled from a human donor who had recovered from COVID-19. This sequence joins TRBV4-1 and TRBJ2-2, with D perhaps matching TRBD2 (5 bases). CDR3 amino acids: CASSLEGWGTGELFF. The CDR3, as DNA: TGCGCCAGCAGCCTAGAGGGATGGGGCACCGGGGAGCTGTTTTTT.